This TCR beta chain was recovered during a study of OX40 agonist ivuxolimab in advanced cancers. The study, taken as a whole, reports: Partial responders receiving 0.1-3.0 mg/kg showed among the lowest clonal expansion.

About this clone itself: What it binds is not known.

Here immunoSEQ multiplex PCR was the method, and the copy in TCRdb shows in-frame clones only, minus some. The sample lists about 67,000 clones; 80% to 95% were seen once. The CDR3 is 14 amino acids. Germline lookup yields CDR1 MGHRA and CDR2 YSYEKL. V was trimmed by 1 base and J by 5 bases, leaving 8 bases between them. The rearrangement links TRBV4-1 to TRBJ1-4; perhaps TRBD1 as D (5 bases). The input for sequencing was CD4+ or CD8+ T cells sorted from blood, taken in a trial of the OX40 agonist ivuxolimab. This TCR derives from an adult with an advanced solid tumor such as melanoma, head and neck, liver or kidney cancer. The chain's CDR3 is CASSQGQRNEKLFF. CDR3 DNA sequence: TGCGCCAGCAGCCAAGGACAGCGAAATGAAAAACTGTTTTTT.